Below are 14 T cell receptor beta chains sequenced from a single sample in a study of T cell responses to AZD1222 COVID-19 vaccine. Sequencing was performed with immunoSEQ multiplex PCR; in TCRdb, only in-frame clones are kept and a portion is missing. This table has about 140,000 clones, 85% to 90% appearing once. The specimen comprised peripheral blood, sampled on day 0 of AZD1222 vaccination. The receptors come from an adult in good health.

This clone was seen only once. The chain is built from TRBV11-2 and TRBJ1-2; 7 bases line up with TRBD1. The CDR3 runs to 13 residues. Germline CDR1 is SGHAT and CDR2 is FQNNGV. Trimming removed 5 bases from V and 7 bases from J; junction bases left unmatched: 7. CDR3 DNA: TGTGCCAGCAGCCTCGGGACAGAACTTGGCTACACCTTC. It translates to CASSLGTELGYTF.

The chain has TRBV19 and TRBJ1-4; tentatively, D is TRBD1 (6 bases). V shed 1 base and J shed 0 bases, with 9 bases lying between them. The CDR3 length is 16 residues. Germline CDR1 LNHDA, CDR2 SQIVND (reference sequence). CDR3 sequence: CASSIARQATNEKLFF. CDR3 coding DNA: TGTGCCAGTAGTATAGCGAGACAGGCAACTAATGAAAAACTGTTTTTT.

About this clone: At one end, the junction sequence differs from germline, possibly due to a read error. The chain joins TRBV5-4 to TRBJ1-6; D perhaps matches TRBD1 (5 bases). CDR1 is SGHNT and CDR2 is YYREEE in the germline V gene (reference sequence). This CDR3 is built from 17 residues. The DNA for the CDR3 is TGTGCCAGCAGCTTTTCAGTGGCAGGGCCCTATCATTCACCCCTCCACTTT. Amino acids: CASSFSVAGPYHSPLHF. Drawing the rest from reference TRBV5-4 and TRBJ1-6, the complete variable domain is ETGVTQSPTHLIKTRGQQVTLRCSSQSGHNTVSWYQQALGQGPQFIFQYYREEENGRGNFPPRFSGLQFPNYSSELNVNALELDDSALYLCASSFSVAGPYHSPLHFGNGTRLTVT.

This sequence joins TRBV30 and TRBJ2-7; a weak D match, TRBD1 (6 bases). Germline V gives CDR1 GTSNPN, CDR2 SVGIG (reference sequence). V was trimmed by 5 bases and J by 0 bases, leaving 8 bases between them. This CDR3 is 12 amino acids long. CDR3 DNA: TGTGCCTGGGACAGGAGCTCCTACGAGCAGTACTTC. Translating gives CAWDRSSYEQYF.

This clone was observed a few times. The genes are TRBV19 and TRBJ2-5; perhaps D is TRBD1 or TRBD2 (7 bases each). The length of the CDR3 is 13 residues. Germline lookup yields CDR1 LNHDA and CDR2 SQIVND (reference sequence). Deletions cut 5 bases from V and 4 bases from J, with 11 bases between. The chain's CDR3 is CASSSGGGETQYF. CDR3 nucleotides: TGTGCCAGTAGTTCAGGGGGGGGAGAGACCCAGTACTTC. Full variable domain (rest looked up from reference TRBV19 and TRBJ2-5): DGGITQSPKYLFRKEGQNVTLSCEQNLNHDAMYWYRQDPGQGLRLIYYSQIVNDFQKGDIAEGYSVSREKKESFPLTVTSAQKNPTAFYLCASSSGGGETQYFGPGTRLLVL.

The rearrangement links TRBV10-1 to TRBJ2-7; 9 nucleotides match TRBD2. Per germline, CDR1 WNHNN and CDR2 SYGVQD (reference sequence). The CDR3 is made up of 14 amino acids. The V segment lost 6 bases and the J segment 7 bases; nucleotides outside the gene matches: 10. The CDR3: CASSLTSGAGEQYF. Here the CDR3 DNA reads TGCGCCAGCAGCCTGACTAGCGGAGCGGGAGAGCAGTACTTC.

J is TRBJ1-4 and V is TRBV18; 7 bases line up with TRBD1. The CDR3 runs to 16 residues. V trimming: 3 bases; J trimming: 8 bases; junction bases outside the gene matches: 12. Germline V gives CDR1 KGHSH, CDR2 LQKENI. The CDR3 here is CASSPRTQGMNEKLFF. The CDR3 DNA reads as TGTGCCAGCTCACCTCGGACACAGGGGATGAACGAAAAACTGTTTTTT.

This clone appeared once. CDR3 in amino acids: CASSPWTSGHGYEQYF. CDR3 in DNA: TGTGCCAGCAGTCCATGGACTAGCGGGCATGGCTACGAGCAGTACTTC. This chain joins TRBV28 and TRBJ2-7; the match to TRBD2 covers 11 bases. The junction had 9 bases not matched to a gene; V was cut back by 5 bases and J by 3 bases. Germline V lookup: CDR1 MDHEN, CDR2 SYDVKM. The CDR3 loop spans 16 amino acids.

In this sample, this clone turned up once. The chain recombines TRBV12-3 or TRBV12-4 with TRBJ2-2, with D hard to call. The CDR3 is made up of 11 amino acids. V gave up 6 bases and J gave up 4 bases, with 3 bases separating them. The CDR3: CASRVTGELFF. CDR3 in DNA: TGTGCCAGCAGGGTCACCGGGGAGCTGTTTTTT.

J is TRBJ1-1 and V is TRBV5-1, with D possibly being TRBD1 (5 bases). The CDR3 extends over 13 amino acids. Trimming stripped 1 base from V and 8 bases from J, with 12 bases between. Germline V lookup: CDR1 SGHRS, CDR2 YFSETQ. CDR3 bases: TGCGCCAGCAGCTTGAGTAGGACACACGAAGCTTTCTTT. This codes for CASSLSRTHEAFF.

CDR3 amino acids: CAWSEGSTEAFF. The DNA of the CDR3 is TGTGCCTGGAGTGAGGGTTCCACTGAAGCTTTCTTT. The chain joins TRBV30 to TRBJ1-1; the D is unclear. Germline CDR1 reads GTSNPN; CDR2 reads SVGIG (reference sequence). The CDR3 length is 12 residues. Deletions cut 1 base from V and 4 bases from J, with 7 bases between.

The V gene is TRBV19, the J gene TRBJ1-2; D is ambiguous. V shed 7 bases and J shed 6 bases, with 15 bases lying between them. This CDR3 is built from 13 residues. CDR1 LNHDA and CDR2 SQIVND come from the germline V gene (reference sequence). In DNA, the CDR3 is TGTGCCAGTACCAATGCAGGATATAATGGCTACACCTTC. Amino acid sequence: CASTNAGYNGYTF. Supplemented by reference TRBV19 and TRBJ1-2, the full variable domain reads DGGITQSPKYLFRKEGQNVTLSCEQNLNHDAMYWYRQDPGQGLRLIYYSQIVNDFQKGDIAEGYSVSREKKESFPLTVTSAQKNPTAFYLCASTNAGYNGYTFGSGTRLTVV.

The chain couples TRBV7-2 to TRBJ1-1, with a possible D match to TRBD1 (5 bases). Trimming took 2 bases from V and 1 from J, leaving 11 bases between them. Per the germline V gene, CDR1 is SGHTA and CDR2 is FQGNSA. This CDR3 comprises 15 residues. CDR3 bases: TGTGCCAGCAGCTTAAACCCCGGGGGGAACACTGAAGCTTTCTTT. The encoded protein is CASSLNPGGNTEAFF.

The chain has TRBV6-5 and TRBJ1-1; a weak D match, TRBD1 (6 bases). Germline V gene lookup returns CDR1 MNHEY and CDR2 SVGAGI. V dropped 8 bases and J dropped 1 base, with 11 bases sitting between them. The CDR3 contains 13 residues. This chain's CDR3 is CASGKGGNTEAFF. CDR3 in DNA: TGTGCCAGCGGGAAAGGGGGGAACACTGAAGCTTTCTTT.